This record covers a single TCR beta chain. This record comes from a study of T cell responses to AZD1222 COVID-19 vaccine. Trimming took 0 bases from V and 1 from J, leaving 9 bases between them. In germline, CDR1 is SGHDN, CDR2 FVKESK. The CDR3 loop spans 15 amino acids. The repertoire was sequenced with immunoSEQ multiplex PCR; TCRdb's copy has only in-frame clones and lacks some. There are roughly 200,000 clones in the sample; roughly 94% occur only once, and about 1.5% lies in the top ten. The rearrangement links TRBV14 to TRBJ1-1; D not certain. The sequenced sample was peripheral blood, obtained 28 days after the second dose of the MenACWY control vaccine. This TCR was recovered from an adult who received the MenACWY meningococcal vaccine as a control. DNA for the CDR3: TGTGCCAGCAGCCAAGATTTTGGGTGGAACACTGAAGCTTTCTTT. Translation: CASSQDFGWNTEAFF.